The text below deals with one T cell receptor (beta chain). The entry originates in a study of blood T cell repertoires in COVID-19. As processed by the authors: For nucleated cells, counts were estimated from reference gene primer amplification. Using immunoSEQ multiplex PCR, the repertoire was profiled, and TCRdb retains in-frame clones only, with some absent. D and trimming come from the DNA, and the V and J calls and clone size come from that table. The sample contains nearly 50,000 clones, 85% to 90% of which appear only once. Specimen: peripheral blood. This receptor was obtained from a middle-aged man with active COVID-19.

DNA of the CDR3: TGTGCCAGCAGCGTAGGCGAAGGGAGAGGAGCGGGCTACTCCTACGAGCAGTACTTC. As protein: CASSVGEGRGAGYSYEQYF. V usage is TRBV9 and J usage is TRBJ2-7; maybe TRBD2 (6 bases). From germline, CDR1 is SGDLS and CDR2 YYNGEE. The CDR3 totals 19 residues. Between the trimmed V and J ends, which lost 0 bases and 0 bases, there was a span of 22 bases.